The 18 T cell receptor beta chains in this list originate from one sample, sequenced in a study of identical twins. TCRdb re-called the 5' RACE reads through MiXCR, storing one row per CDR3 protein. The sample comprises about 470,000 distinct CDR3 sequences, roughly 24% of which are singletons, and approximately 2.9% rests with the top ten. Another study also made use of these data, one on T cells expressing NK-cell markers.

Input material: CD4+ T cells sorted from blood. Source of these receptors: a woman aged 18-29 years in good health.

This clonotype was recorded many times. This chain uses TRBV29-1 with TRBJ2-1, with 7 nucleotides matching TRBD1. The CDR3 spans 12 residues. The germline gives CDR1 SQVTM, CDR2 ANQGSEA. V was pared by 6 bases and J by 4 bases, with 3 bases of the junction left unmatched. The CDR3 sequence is CSVAQGYNEQFF. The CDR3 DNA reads TGCAGCGTCGCACAGGGGTACAATGAGCAGTTCTTC.

CDR3 nucleotide sequence: TGTGCCAGCTCTCGAACAGGGGGCCACGAGCAGTACTTC. Protein sequence: CASSRTGGHEQYF. The chain recombines TRBV18 with TRBJ2-7, with 9 positions matching TRBD1. In germline, CDR1 is KGHSH, CDR2 LQKENI. With V trimmed by 6 bases and J by 5 bases, 5 bases remained unmatched. The CDR3 spans 13 residues.

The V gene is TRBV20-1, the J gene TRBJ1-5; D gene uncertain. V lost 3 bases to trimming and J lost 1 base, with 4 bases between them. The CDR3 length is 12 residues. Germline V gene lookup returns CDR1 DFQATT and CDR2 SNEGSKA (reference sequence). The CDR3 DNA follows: TGCAGTGCTAGGTTGAGCAATCAGCCCCAGCATTTT. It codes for CSARLSNQPQHF.

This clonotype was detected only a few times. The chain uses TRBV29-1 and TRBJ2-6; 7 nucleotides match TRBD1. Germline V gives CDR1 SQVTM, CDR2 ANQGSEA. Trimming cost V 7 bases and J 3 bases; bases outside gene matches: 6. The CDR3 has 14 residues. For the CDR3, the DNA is TGCAGCGCCCTAGGGGGCTATGGGGCCAACGTCCTGACTTTC. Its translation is CSALGGYGANVLTF.

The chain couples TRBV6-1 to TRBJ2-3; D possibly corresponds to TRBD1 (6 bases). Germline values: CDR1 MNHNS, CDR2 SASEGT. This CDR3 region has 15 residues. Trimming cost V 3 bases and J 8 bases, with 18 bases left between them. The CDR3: CASSDDYRRGGTQYF. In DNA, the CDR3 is TGTGCCAGCAGTGACGATTACCGCCGAGGGGGTACGCAGTATTTT.

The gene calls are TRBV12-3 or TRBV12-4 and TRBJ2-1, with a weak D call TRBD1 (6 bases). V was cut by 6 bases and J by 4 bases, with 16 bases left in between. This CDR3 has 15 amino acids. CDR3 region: CASRDGQTRYNEQFF. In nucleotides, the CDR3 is TGTGCCAGCAGGGACGGACAGACAAGATACAATGAGCAGTTCTTC.

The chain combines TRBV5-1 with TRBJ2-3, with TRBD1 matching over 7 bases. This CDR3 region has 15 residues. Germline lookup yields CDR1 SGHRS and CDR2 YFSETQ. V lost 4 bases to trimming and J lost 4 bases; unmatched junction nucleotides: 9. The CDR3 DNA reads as TGCGCCAGCAGCCCCGGACAGGTGGGCGCAGATACGCAGTATTTT. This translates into CASSPGQVGADTQYF.

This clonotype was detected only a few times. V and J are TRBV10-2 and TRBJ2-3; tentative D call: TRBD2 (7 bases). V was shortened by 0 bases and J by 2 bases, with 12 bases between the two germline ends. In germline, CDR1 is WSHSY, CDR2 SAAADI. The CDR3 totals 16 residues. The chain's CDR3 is CASSESGGEITDTQYF. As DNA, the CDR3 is TGCGCCAGCAGTGAGTCAGGGGGGGAAATCACAGATACGCAGTATTTT.

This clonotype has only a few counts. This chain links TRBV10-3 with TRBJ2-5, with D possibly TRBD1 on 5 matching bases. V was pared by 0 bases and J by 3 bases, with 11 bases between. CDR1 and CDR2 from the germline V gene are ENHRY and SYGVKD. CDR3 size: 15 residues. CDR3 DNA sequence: TGTGCCATCAGTGAGTCTTCGGCAGGGAAAGAGACCCAGTACTTC. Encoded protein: CAISESSAGKETQYF.

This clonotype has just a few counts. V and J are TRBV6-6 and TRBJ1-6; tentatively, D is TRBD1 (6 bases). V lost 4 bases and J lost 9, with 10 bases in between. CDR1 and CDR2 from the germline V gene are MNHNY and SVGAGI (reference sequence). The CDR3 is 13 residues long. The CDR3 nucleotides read TGTGCCAGCAGTTCCAAGGGGGGTTCACCCCTCCACTTT. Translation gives CASSSKGGSPLHF.

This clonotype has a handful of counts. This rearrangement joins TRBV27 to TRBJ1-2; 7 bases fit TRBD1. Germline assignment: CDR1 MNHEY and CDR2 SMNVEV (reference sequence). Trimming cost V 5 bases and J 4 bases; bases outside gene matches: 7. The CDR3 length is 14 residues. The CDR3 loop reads CASSINRDSYGYTF. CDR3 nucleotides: TGTGCCAGCAGTATTAATAGGGACAGCTATGGCTACACCTTC.

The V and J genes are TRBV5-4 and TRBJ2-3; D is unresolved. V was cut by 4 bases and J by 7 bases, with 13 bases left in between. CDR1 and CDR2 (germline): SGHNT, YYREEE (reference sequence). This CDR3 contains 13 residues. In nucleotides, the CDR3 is TGTGCCAGCAGCCCTCCGCTCGCCTATACGCAGTATTTT. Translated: CASSPPLAYTQYF.

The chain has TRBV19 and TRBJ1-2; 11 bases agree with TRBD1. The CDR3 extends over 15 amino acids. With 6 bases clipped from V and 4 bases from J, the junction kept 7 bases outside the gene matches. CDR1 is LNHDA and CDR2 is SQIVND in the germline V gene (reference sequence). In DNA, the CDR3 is TGTGCCAGTAGCCCCTCCGGGACAGGGGGCTATGGCTACACCTTC. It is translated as CASSPSGTGGYGYTF.

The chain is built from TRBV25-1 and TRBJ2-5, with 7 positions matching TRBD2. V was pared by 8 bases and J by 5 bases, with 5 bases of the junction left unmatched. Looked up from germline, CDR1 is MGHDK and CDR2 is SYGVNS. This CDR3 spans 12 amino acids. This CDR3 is CASGLVPETQYF. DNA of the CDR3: TGTGCCAGCGGACTAGTCCCTGAGACCCAGTACTTC.

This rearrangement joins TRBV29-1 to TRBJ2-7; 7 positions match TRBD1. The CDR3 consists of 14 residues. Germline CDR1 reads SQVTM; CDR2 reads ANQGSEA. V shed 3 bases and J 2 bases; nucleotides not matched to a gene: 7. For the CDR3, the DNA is TGCAGCGTTGAGACCGGGACAGACCCCTACGAGCAGTACTTC. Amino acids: CSVETGTDPYEQYF.

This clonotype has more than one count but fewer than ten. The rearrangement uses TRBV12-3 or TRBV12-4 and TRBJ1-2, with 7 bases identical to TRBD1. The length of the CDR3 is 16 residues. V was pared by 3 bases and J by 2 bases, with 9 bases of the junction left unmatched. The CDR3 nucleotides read TGTGCCAGCAGTTTTGGGGCAGGGGGTACGAACTATGGCTACACCTTC. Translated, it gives CASSFGAGGTNYGYTF.

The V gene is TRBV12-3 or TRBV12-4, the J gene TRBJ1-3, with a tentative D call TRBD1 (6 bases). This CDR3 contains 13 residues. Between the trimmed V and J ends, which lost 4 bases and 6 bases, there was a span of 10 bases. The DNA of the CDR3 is TGTGCCAGCAGTTGGCAGGGGACAAACACCATATATTTT. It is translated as CASSWQGTNTIYF.

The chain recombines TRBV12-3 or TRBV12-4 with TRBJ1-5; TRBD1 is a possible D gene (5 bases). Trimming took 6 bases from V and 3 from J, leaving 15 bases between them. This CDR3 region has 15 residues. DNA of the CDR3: TGTGCCAGCAGCCTAGCCGGGGCTCCCAATCAGCCCCAGCATTTT. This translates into CASSLAGAPNQPQHF.